The entry that follows covers one TCR beta chain sequence. The data originate from a study of T-cell reconstitution after alpha-beta-depleted transplantation in children. A library of TCRbeta sequences, prepared with unique molecular identifiers, was generated. One entry per CDR3 protein results from TCRdb running MiXCR on the PCR reads. This table holds about 240,000 distinct CDR3 sequences, 12% found once. CDR1 is GTSNPN and CDR2 is SVGIG in the germline V gene (reference sequence). This CDR3 comprises 16 residues. V lost 3 bases and J lost 1, with 18 bases in between. The genes are TRBV30 and TRBJ1-1; no reliable D call. This receptor was obtained from a human donor who donated a stem cell graft to a child with acute lymphoblastic leukemia. Sequencing used PBMCs from the stem cell graft donor, obtained from the stem cell graft. Here the CDR3 DNA reads TGTGCCTGGAGCCGAAGGGAGTTCGGTAAGAACACTGAAGCTTTCTTT. Residues: CAWSRREFGKNTEAFF.